These T cell receptor beta chains were read from a single sample in a study of shared clonotypes between healthy human individuals. Sequencing used immunoSEQ multiplex PCR; TCRdb keeps in-frame clones, though not all of them. The sample comprises roughly 1,000,000 clones, about 84% of which are singletons, and under 0.65% rests with the top ten. Sequenced sample: memory CD4+ T cells from PBMCs. Source of these receptors: a man aged 18 to 35 in good health. Some clones in this sample may be carry-over from other donors' samples. Both conserved end residues are part of each CDR3. D genes are given only for firm matches. Size is stated for part of the rows, as once, few or many counts, or as a class when the clone is expanded.

v_gene: TRBV7-9
j_gene: TRBJ1-2
abundance: once
d_gene: NA
CDR3nt: TGTGCCAGCAGTGCCGGACAGTCCGAGGGCTATGGCTACACCTTC
CDR3aa: CASSAGQSEGYGYTF

v_gene: TRBV4-1
j_gene: TRBJ1-2
abundance: once
d_gene: NA
CDR3nt: TGCGCCAGCAGCCAAGATCGGAACTATGGCTACACCTTC
CDR3aa: CASSQDRNYGYTF

v_gene: TRBV27
j_gene: TRBJ2-2
abundance: NA
d_gene: NA
CDR3nt: TGTGCCAGCAGTGTCCGGGCCATTAACACCGGGGAGCTGTTTTTT
CDR3aa: CASSVRAINTGELFF

v_gene: TRBV27
j_gene: TRBJ1-2
abundance: NA
d_gene: TRBD1
CDR3nt: TGTGCCAGCAGCCGTACAGGGGGCGGCTACACCTTC
CDR3aa: CASSRTGGGYTF

v_gene: TRBV7-2
j_gene: TRBJ2-7
abundance: NA
d_gene: NA
CDR3nt: TGTGCCAGCAGCTTAGCCGGGAGCTACGAGCAGTACTTC
CDR3aa: CASSLAGSYEQYF

v_gene: TRBV29-1
j_gene: TRBJ1-1
abundance: NA
d_gene: NA
CDR3nt: TGCAGCGTTCGAAGTAGGGTCATAGGGACTGAAGCTTTCTTT
CDR3aa: CSVRSRVIGTEAFF

v_gene: TRBV18
j_gene: TRBJ1-5
abundance: NA
d_gene: NA
CDR3nt: TGTGCCAGCTCTCCTGAGGGGGGCAATCAGCCCCAGCATTTT
CDR3aa: CASSPEGGNQPQHF

v_gene: TRBV2
j_gene: TRBJ2-5
abundance: NA
d_gene: NA
CDR3nt: TGTGCCAGCAGTGAAAACGGGAGAGGCGCAGAGACCCAGTACTTC
CDR3aa: CASSENGRGAETQYF

v_gene: TRBV6-5
j_gene: TRBJ1-2
abundance: NA
d_gene: TRBD1
CDR3nt: TGTGCCAGCAATATACAGGGGGCTAACTATGGCTACACCTTC
CDR3aa: CASNIQGANYGYTF

v_gene: TRBV7-2
j_gene: TRBJ2-1
abundance: NA
d_gene: TRBD2
CDR3nt: TGTGCCAGCAGCGAAGGGACTAGCGGGTACAATGAGCAGTTCTTC
CDR3aa: CASSEGTSGYNEQFF

v_gene: TRBV5-1
j_gene: TRBJ1-6
abundance: NA
d_gene: TRBD1
CDR3nt: TGCGCCAGCAGCTCTGGACAGGGCTATTCACCCCTCCACTTT
CDR3aa: CASSSGQGYSPLHF

v_gene: TRBV6-1
j_gene: TRBJ2-7
abundance: NA
d_gene: TRBD1
CDR3nt: TGTGCCAGCAACCGGGACAGTGCCTACGAGCAGTACTTC
CDR3aa: CASNRDSAYEQYF

v_gene: TRBV9
j_gene: TRBJ2-3
abundance: NA
d_gene: NA
CDR3nt: TGTGCCAGCAGCGCGGTCCCCCGGGGAGATACGCAGTATTTT
CDR3aa: CASSAVPRGDTQYF

v_gene: TRBV7-2
j_gene: TRBJ1-1
abundance: NA
d_gene: NA
CDR3nt: TGTGCCAGCAGCTTAGCGCGGTCTTCAGCTTTCTTT
CDR3aa: CASSLARSSAFF

v_gene: TRBV5-4
j_gene: TRBJ2-7
abundance: NA
d_gene: TRBD1
CDR3nt: TGTGCCAGCAGTACCGGGACAGCCGGCCCCTACGAGCAGTACTTC
CDR3aa: CASSTGTAGPYEQYF

v_gene: TRBV6-1
j_gene: TRBJ1-3
abundance: NA
d_gene: TRBD1
CDR3nt: TGTGCCAGCCTTGTAGGGGGCGGCGGAAACACCATATATTTT
CDR3aa: CASLVGGGGNTIYF

v_gene: TRBV18
j_gene: TRBJ1-1
abundance: NA
d_gene: NA
CDR3nt: TGTGCCAGCTCACCCTCTGCATTCACTGAAGCTTTCTTT
CDR3aa: CASSPSAFTEAFF

v_gene: TRBV5-1
j_gene: TRBJ2-1
abundance: NA
d_gene: TRBD2
CDR3nt: TGCGCCAGCAGCCCGCGGGGACTAGCGGGAGTCAATGAGCAGTTCTTC
CDR3aa: CASSPRGLAGVNEQFF

v_gene: TRBV18
j_gene: TRBJ2-2
abundance: NA
d_gene: NA
CDR3nt: TGTGCCAGCTCACCGGTTCCCTCGGGGACCGGGGAGCTGTTTTTT
CDR3aa: CASSPVPSGTGELFF

v_gene: TRBV6-5
j_gene: TRBJ1-4
abundance: NA
d_gene: NA
CDR3nt: TGTGCCAGCAGGGATGGGGAAAAACTGTTTTTT
CDR3aa: CASRDGEKLFF

v_gene: TRBV15
j_gene: TRBJ2-7
abundance: NA
d_gene: NA
CDR3nt: TGTGCCACCAGCTCCCTCCGGGGTTCCTACGAGCAGTACTTC
CDR3aa: CATSSLRGSYEQYF

v_gene: TRBV30
j_gene: TRBJ1-1
abundance: many
d_gene: NA
CDR3nt: TGTGCCTGGGCCGTACAGTTGAACACTGAAGCTTTCTTT
CDR3aa: CAWAVQLNTEAFF

v_gene: TRBV10-3
j_gene: TRBJ2-7
abundance: NA
d_gene: NA
CDR3nt: TGTGCCATCACCCGGGGCGGTTACGACGAGCAGTACTTC
CDR3aa: CAITRGGYDEQYF

v_gene: TRBV27
j_gene: TRBJ2-1
abundance: NA
d_gene: TRBD2
CDR3nt: TGTGCCAGCAGACCAGGGCTAGCGGGCGAAGTGGGCTACAATGAGCAGTTCTTC
CDR3aa: CASRPGLAGEVGYNEQFF

v_gene: TRBV7-9
j_gene: TRBJ2-3
abundance: NA
d_gene: TRBD1
CDR3nt: TGTGCCAGCAGCTATGGGGCCACAGGGGTGACAGATACGCAGTATTTT
CDR3aa: CASSYGATGVTDTQYF

v_gene: TRBV19
j_gene: TRBJ2-1
abundance: NA
d_gene: TRBD2
CDR3nt: TGTGCCAGCGGACTAGCGGACAATGAGCAGTTCTTC
CDR3aa: CASGLADNEQFF

v_gene: TRBV5-6
j_gene: TRBJ1-1
abundance: NA
d_gene: TRBD1
CDR3nt: TGTGCCAGCAGCCAAACGGGACAGGGGAGGACTGAAGCTTTCTTT
CDR3aa: CASSQTGQGRTEAFF

v_gene: TRBV7-7
j_gene: TRBJ2-5
abundance: few
d_gene: TRBD2
CDR3nt: TGTGCCAGCAGCCCCGGGGGGAGGCAAGAGACCCAGTACTTC
CDR3aa: CASSPGGRQETQYF

v_gene: TRBV7-6
j_gene: TRBJ2-1
abundance: once
d_gene: TRBD1
CDR3nt: TGTGCCAGCAGCTCCTGGACAGGGGAGCAGTTCTTC
CDR3aa: CASSSWTGEQFF

v_gene: TRBV11-2
j_gene: TRBJ2-2
abundance: few
d_gene: NA
CDR3nt: TGTGCCAGCAGCTTAACTGTTCAGCCCGCGAACACCGGGGAGCTGTTTTTT
CDR3aa: CASSLTVQPANTGELFF

v_gene: TRBV9
j_gene: TRBJ2-5
abundance: NA
d_gene: NA
CDR3nt: TGTGCCAGCAGCCCCCGAATGGATCCCCAAGAGACCCAGTACTTC
CDR3aa: CASSPRMDPQETQYF

v_gene: TRBV6-6
j_gene: TRBJ2-3
abundance: few
d_gene: NA
CDR3nt: TGTGCCAGCACCCGATCGACAGGGAGGGATACGCAGTATTTT
CDR3aa: CASTRSTGRDTQYF

v_gene: TRBV4-1
j_gene: TRBJ1-5
abundance: NA
d_gene: NA
CDR3nt: TGCGCCAGCAGCCAAGTGAGCCTGGGTCAGCCCCAGCATTTT
CDR3aa: CASSQVSLGQPQHF

v_gene: TRBV28
j_gene: TRBJ1-2
abundance: once
d_gene: TRBD1
CDR3nt: TGTGCCACCACAATGAGAGACAGGGGGTCCTATGGCTACACCTTC
CDR3aa: CATTMRDRGSYGYTF

v_gene: TRBV29-1
j_gene: TRBJ1-1
abundance: NA
d_gene: NA
CDR3nt: TGCAGCGTTGGCCAGGGGAGCGCTGAAGCTTTCTTT
CDR3aa: CSVGQGSAEAFF

v_gene: TRBV6-6
j_gene: TRBJ2-1
abundance: NA
d_gene: TRBD2
CDR3nt: TGTGCCAGCAGGCTAGGGACTAGCGGGAGCAAGGAGCAGTTCTTC
CDR3aa: CASRLGTSGSKEQFF

v_gene: TRBV7-3
j_gene: TRBJ2-2
abundance: NA
d_gene: NA
CDR3nt: TGTGCCAGCAGCTTAAGGAGCGATAACACCGGGGAGCTGTTTTTT
CDR3aa: CASSLRSDNTGELFF

v_gene: TRBV7-2
j_gene: TRBJ1-4
abundance: once
d_gene: NA
CDR3nt: TGTGCCAGCAGCCGAGATCCCTCAGCGGGTGAAAAACTGTTTTTT
CDR3aa: CASSRDPSAGEKLFF

v_gene: TRBV28
j_gene: TRBJ1-2
abundance: NA
d_gene: NA
CDR3nt: TGTGCCAGCAGTTTAGGACAGCTAAGCTATGGCTACACCTTC
CDR3aa: CASSLGQLSYGYTF

v_gene: TRBV18
j_gene: TRBJ1-2
abundance: NA
d_gene: TRBD1
CDR3nt: TGTGCCAGCTCACGGCCGGGACAGAGCCCGATAGGCTACACCTTC
CDR3aa: CASSRPGQSPIGYTF

v_gene: TRBV7-2
j_gene: TRBJ1-5
abundance: NA
d_gene: NA
CDR3nt: TGTGCCAGCAGCTTGAACAGGAACTATCAGCCCCAGCATTTT
CDR3aa: CASSLNRNYQPQHF

v_gene: TRBV19
j_gene: TRBJ1-5
abundance: NA
d_gene: NA
CDR3nt: TGTGCCACCCGCGACAGCTTAGATCAGCCCCAGCATTTT
CDR3aa: CATRDSLDQPQHF